Listed below are T cell receptor beta chains from one sample, sequenced in a study of cytomegalovirus exposure and HLA in healthy donors. Sequencing was performed with immunoSEQ multiplex PCR; in TCRdb, only in-frame clones are kept and a portion is missing. The sample lists more than 65,000 clones; around two thirds were seen once. The sample comprised PBMCs. These receptors were collected from a woman between 45 and 60 years old in good health and CMV-seropositive. Both conserved end residues are part of each CDR3. The order of the fields is clone size, V gene, D gene, J gene, CDR3 DNA, CDR3 protein. A D gene is named only where the DNA matches it firmly. Clone size is stated in some rows and not others, as once, few, many or a class when expanded.

-	TRBV6-6	-	TRBJ1-1	TGTGCCAGCGGTTGGGGGGAGTCTAGTTACACTGAAGCTTTCTTT	CASGWGESSYTEAFF
-	TRBV7-2	TRBD2	TRBJ2-3	TGTGCCAGCAGCTTACTCTCCGGGACTAGCATGTTCGATACGCAGTATTTT	CASSLLSGTSMFDTQYF
-	TRBV10-3	-	TRBJ1-5	TGTGCCATCAGTGAGTCGTCTGGCGGTGCCCAGCCCCAGCATTTT	CAISESSGGAQPQHF
-	TRBV4-2	TRBD1	TRBJ2-4	TGTGCCAGCAGCCCGGTTACGTCGGGACAGGGGAACATTCAGTACTTC	CASSPVTSGQGNIQYF
-	TRBV30	TRBD1	TRBJ2-4	TGTGCCTGGGGCCCGGGACAGGGCCCCCTAGCCAAAAACATTCAGTACTTC	CAWGPGQGPLAKNIQYF
once	TRBV30	-	TRBJ2-5	TGTGCCTGGAGTGCACTGTTCCAAGAGACCCAGTACTTC	CAWSALFQETQYF
-	TRBV4-1	TRBD1	TRBJ2-1	TGCGCCAGCAGCCAGCAGACTGCAGGGGGCAGTTCGAATGAGCAGTTCTTC	CASSQQTAGGSSNEQFF
-	TRBV5-1	TRBD1	TRBJ2-1	TGCGCCAGCAGCTTGGCCCAGGGACAGGGATACAATGAGCAGTTCTTC	CASSLAQGQGYNEQFF
few	TRBV5-1	-	TRBJ2-1	TGCGCCAGCAGCTTGGCGCAGAATTCCTACAATGAGCAGTTCTTC	CASSLAQNSYNEQFF
-	TRBV9	-	TRBJ2-3	TGTGCCAGCAGCGTAGGCAGGGAAATAGATACGCAGTATTTT	CASSVGREIDTQYF
-	TRBV9	-	TRBJ1-1	TGTGCCAGCAGCGGAAGAGGGGAAGCTTTCTTT	CASSGRGEAFF
few	TRBV12-5	-	TRBJ2-3	TGTGCTAGTGGTTTGACTCCAGATACGCAGTATTTT	CASGLTPDTQYF
-	TRBV19	-	TRBJ2-7	TGTGCCAGTAGTGGAGGGGGCTACTACGAGCAGTACTTC	CASSGGGYYEQYF
-	TRBV19	-	TRBJ1-5	TGTGCCATTTTGCCGGGACATAGACGGAGCAATCAGCCCCAGCATTTT	CAILPGHRRSNQPQHF
-	TRBV6-4	TRBD2	TRBJ2-3	TGTGCCAGCAGTGACGAGGCTAGCGGGGGTACAGATACGCAGTATTTT	CASSDEASGGTDTQYF
-	TRBV30	TRBD1	TRBJ1-1	TGTGCCTGGAGGACCGGGACAGGGTCGTTCACTGAAGCTTTCTTT	CAWRTGTGSFTEAFF
-	TRBV11-2	TRBD1	TRBJ1-4	TGTGCCAGCAGTCCAACCGTAGGGGGCACTAATGAAAAACTGTTTTTT	CASSPTVGGTNEKLFF
-	TRBV7-9	-	TRBJ1-4	TGTGCCAGCAGCCCGGGGTCGACTAATGAAAAACTGTTTTTT	CASSPGSTNEKLFF
few	TRBV11-2	-	TRBJ1-1	TGTGCCAGCGGCCCCGAACCCCGCAACACTGAAGCTTTCTTT	CASGPEPRNTEAFF
-	TRBV5-1	TRBD1	TRBJ1-2	TGCGCCAGCAGCTGGGGACAGCAAAGGGACTATGGCTACACCTTC	CASSWGQQRDYGYTF
-	TRBV18	-	TRBJ1-2	TGTGCCAGCTCACCAGACGGGGGGGTGAACTATGGCTACACCTTC	CASSPDGGVNYGYTF
-	TRBV5-4	-	TRBJ1-4	TGTGCCAGCAGTGTCGACAGAGAAAATGAAAAACTGTTTTTT	CASSVDRENEKLFF
few	TRBV27	TRBD1	TRBJ1-1	TGTGCCAGCAGTCCCATAGGACAGGGAGGTCTGAACACTGAAGCTTTCTTT	CASSPIGQGGLNTEAFF
once	TRBV19	TRBD1	TRBJ1-5	TGTGCCAGTAGTCACGAACAGGGGATTGAACAGCCCCAGCATTTT	CASSHEQGIEQPQHF
-	TRBV7-9	-	TRBJ2-1	TGTGCCAGCAGCTTCGGGGGGCCCTACAATGAGCAGTTCTTC	CASSFGGPYNEQFF
-	TRBV5-1	-	TRBJ2-2	TGCGCCAGCAGCTTGGGCAGGGAAGGCGGGGAGCTGTTTTTT	CASSLGREGGELFF